The 8 T cell receptor beta chains given below trace back to one sample, sequenced in a study of T cell changes during pregnancy in multiple sclerosis. Assay: immunoSEQ multiplex PCR; the TCRdb copy retains only in-frame clones and omits some. The table lists about 61,000 clones, more than 90% of them singletons. The sample in question was peripheral blood, obtained in the first trimester of pregnancy. These receptors were collected from a female donor in good health, enrolled as a control in a pregnancy study.

The chain couples TRBV6-1 to TRBJ1-1; D not certain. Trimming shortened V by 8 bases and J by 2 bases, and 6 bases separated the two germline ends. The CDR3 sequence is 11 residues long. The germline CDR1 and CDR2 sequences are MNHNS and SASEGT. The CDR3 DNA follows: TGTGCCAGCGAGAGAAACACTGAAGCTTTCTTT. Encoded protein: CASERNTEAFF.

The V call is TRBV25-1, the J call TRBJ2-5; D not certain. Germline assignment: CDR1 MGHDK and CDR2 SYGVNS. The CDR3 consists of 11 residues. V lost 4 bases and J 5 bases, leaving 5 bases between the germline ends. CDR3 coding DNA: TGTGCCAGCAGTGCTCTGGAGACCCAGTACTTC. Translated, it gives CASSALETQYF.

The chain joins TRBV10-2 to TRBJ2-6; 7 bases match TRBD1. The ends lost 3 bases at V and 2 bases at J; junction bases unmatched: 1. Germline V gene sequence: CDR1 WSHSY, CDR2 SAAADI. The CDR3 extends over 15 amino acids. The CDR3 nucleotides read TGCGCCAGCAGTGAACAGGGGACTGGGGCCAACGTCCTGACTTTC. This gives the protein CASSEQGTGANVLTF.

The V and J genes are TRBV7-2 and TRBJ1-5; 7 nucleotides agree with TRBD1. Trimming removed 6 bases from V and 3 bases from J; junction bases left unmatched: 8. The CDR3 totals 15 residues. CDR1 and CDR2 from the germline V gene are SGHTA and FQGNSA. The CDR3 DNA sequence: TGTGCCAGCAGTTCAGCCGGGACAGCCAATCAGCCCCAGCATTTT. Its translation: CASSSAGTANQPQHF.

The rearrangement links TRBV28 to TRBJ2-1; 10 bases map to TRBD1. This CDR3 spans 14 amino acids. In germline, CDR1 is MDHEN, CDR2 SYDVKM. J lost 4 bases, V lost 8 bases, and 5 bases had no gene match. The CDR3 DNA sequence: TGTGCCAGCTATCCGGGACAGGGGTACAATGAGCAGTTCTTC. Translation gives CASYPGQGYNEQFF.

This chain connects TRBV30 to TRBJ1-6; D unclear. Germline assignment: CDR1 GTSNPN and CDR2 SVGIG (reference sequence). The CDR3 is made up of 14 amino acids. Trimming removed 4 bases at V and 0 bases at J, with 7 bases between. CDR3: CAWKWSSYNSPLHF. In nucleotides, the CDR3 is TGTGCCTGGAAGTGGAGCTCCTATAATTCACCCCTCCACTTT.

CDR3 protein: CASSPNKANVLTF. CDR3 DNA: TGTGCCAGCAGTCCGAACAAGGCCAACGTCCTGACTTTC. The chain uses TRBV27 and TRBJ2-6; D remains unclear. Per the germline V gene, CDR1 is MNHEY and CDR2 is SMNVEV (reference sequence). V dropped 5 bases and J dropped 6 bases, with 8 bases sitting between them. This CDR3 region has 13 residues. Drawing the rest from reference TRBV27 and TRBJ2-6, the complete variable domain is EAQVTQNPRYLITVTGKKLTVTCSQNMNHEYMSWYRQDPGLGLRQIYYSMNVEVTDKGDVPEGYKVSRKEKRNFPLILESPSPNQTSLYFCASSPNKANVLTFGAGSRLTVL.

This sequence joins TRBV25-1 and TRBJ2-7; TRBD1 matches 8 bases. V shed 6 bases, J shed 3 bases, and the junction held 7 bases outside the gene matches. The CDR3 contains 14 residues. From germline, CDR1 is MGHDK and CDR2 SYGVNS. DNA for the CDR3: TGTGCCAGCAGCGCCGGGACAGGTGGCTACGAGCAGTACTTC. It specifies CASSAGTGGYEQYF.